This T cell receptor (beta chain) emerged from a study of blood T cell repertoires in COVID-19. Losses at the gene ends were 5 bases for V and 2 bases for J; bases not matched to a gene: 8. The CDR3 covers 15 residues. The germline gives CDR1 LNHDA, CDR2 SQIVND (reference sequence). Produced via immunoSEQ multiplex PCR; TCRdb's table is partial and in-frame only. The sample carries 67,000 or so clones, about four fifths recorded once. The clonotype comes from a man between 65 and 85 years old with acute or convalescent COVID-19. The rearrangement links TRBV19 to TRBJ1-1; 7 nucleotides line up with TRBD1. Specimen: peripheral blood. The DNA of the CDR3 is TGTGCCAGTAGTCCGTACAGGGGTGAAAACACTGAAGCTTTCTTT. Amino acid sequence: CASSPYRGENTEAFF.